The 27 T cell receptor beta chains in this list originate from one sample, sequenced in a study of radiotherapy plus CTLA-4 blockade in lung cancer. The repertoire was sequenced with immunoSEQ multiplex PCR; TCRdb's copy has only in-frame clones and lacks some. The table records about 45,000 clones, more than 60% of them present only once. The sample consisted of peripheral blood, taken from a patient treated with radiotherapy plus ipilimumab. The source is a human donor with non-small cell lung cancer who had a partial response to radiotherapy plus ipilimumab.

This clone was observed once. The chain uses TRBV5-1 and TRBJ1-5, with D uncertain. Trimming pared 0 bases from V and 5 bases from J, leaving 9 bases between. CDR1 SGHRS and CDR2 YFSETQ come from the germline V gene. The CDR3 loop spans 14 amino acids. In nucleotides, the CDR3 is TGCGCCAGCAGCTTGGGAGACAAAGATCAGCCCCAGCATTTT. It translates to CASSLGDKDQPQHF.

This sequence joins TRBV19 and TRBJ1-5; maybe TRBD1 (5 bases). From germline, CDR1 is LNHDA and CDR2 SQIVND (reference sequence). Between the trimmed V and J ends, which lost 5 bases and 1 base, there was a span of 15 bases. The CDR3 length is 16 residues. The CDR3 sequence is CASSVGGGGSNQPQHF. CDR3 DNA sequence: TGTGCCAGTAGTGTCGGGGGTGGTGGCAGCAATCAGCCCCAGCATTTT.

V is TRBV5-1 and J is TRBJ2-7, with 8 bases fitting TRBD1. CDR3 length: 13 residues. CDR1 SGHRS and CDR2 YFSETQ come from the germline V gene. V trimming: 4 bases; J trimming: 5 bases; junction bases outside the gene matches: 5. The CDR3: CASSIGTGDEQYF. The DNA for the CDR3 is TGCGCCAGCAGCATCGGGACAGGCGACGAGCAGTACTTC.

This clone showed up just a few times. V gene TRBV30 combines with J gene TRBJ1-4; tentatively, D is TRBD1 (5 bases). The V gene's germline CDR1 is GTSNPN and CDR2 SVGIG (reference sequence). This CDR3 spans 13 amino acids. The CDR3 region is CAWHGGGGEKLFF. The DNA of the CDR3 is TGTGCTTGGCACGGCGGGGGAGGTGAAAAACTGTTTTTT.

The chain recombines TRBV10-3 with TRBJ2-5; 8 bases line up with TRBD1. The V segment lost 5 bases and the J segment 3 bases; nucleotides outside the gene matches: 5. This CDR3 has 14 residues. Germline CDR1 is ENHRY and CDR2 is SYGVKD. This chain's CDR3 is CAISTGTGEETQYF. In nucleotides, the CDR3 is TGTGCCATCAGTACCGGGACAGGCGAAGAGACCCAGTACTTC.

The chain employs TRBV10-1 and TRBJ2-7, with D possibly matching TRBD2 (5 bases). The germline V and J ends were trimmed by 2 bases and 3 bases, with 5 bases remaining between them. There are 12 residues in the CDR3. CDR1 WNHNN and CDR2 SYGVQD come from the germline V gene (reference sequence). The CDR3 loop reads CASSETSYEQYF. In DNA, the CDR3 is TGCGCCAGCAGTGAGACTAGCTACGAGCAGTACTTC.

This clone is a singleton in its sample. The chain couples TRBV29-1 to TRBJ1-1; D gene unclear. Germline-derived CDR1 and CDR2 are SQVTM and ANQGSEA. V lost 4 bases and J lost 0, with 12 bases in between. CDR3 length: 14 residues. The CDR3 reads CSVARSTLNTEAFF. CDR3 nucleotides: TGCAGCGTTGCACGTAGCACCCTGAACACTGAAGCTTTCTTT. The variable domain in full, completed from reference TRBV29-1 and TRBJ1-1, reads SAVISQKPSRDICQRGTSLTIQCQVDSQVTMMFWYRQQPGQSLTLIATANQGSEATYESGFVIDKFPISRPNLTFSTLTVSNMSPEDSSIYLCSVARSTLNTEAFFGQGTRLTVV.

The sample holds a few counts of this clone. The chain links TRBV7-9 to TRBJ2-7, with TRBD1 matching 10 bases. The CDR3 has 15 residues. V shed 3 bases and J 7 bases; nucleotides not matched to a gene: 9. Germline V gives CDR1 SEHNR, CDR2 FQNEAQ (reference sequence). CDR3 bases: TGTGCCAGCAGCTTGGGACAGGGGATTAATCAGGAGCAGTACTTC. Its translation is CASSLGQGINQEQYF.

The chain couples TRBV2 to TRBJ2-4; D unclear. Trimming removed 0 bases at V and 0 bases at J, with 12 bases between. The CDR3 has 17 residues. Germline loops: CDR1 SNHLY, CDR2 FYNNEI. The CDR3, as DNA: TGTGCCAGCAGTGAAGCGCTTCGCGTGCTAGCCAAAAACATTCAGTACTTC. The encoded protein is CASSEALRVLAKNIQYF.

The gene calls are TRBV15 and TRBJ2-5; no clear D gene. This CDR3 has 14 amino acids. CDR1 LNHNV and CDR2 YYDKDF come from the germline V gene (reference sequence). V was pared by 0 bases and J by 3 bases, with 8 bases between. This chain's CDR3 is CATSRDRNKETQYF. CDR3 coding DNA: TGTGCCACCAGCAGAGATCGAAACAAAGAGACCCAGTACTTC.

The chain carries TRBV7-2 and TRBJ1-1; no firm D call. Germline V lookup: CDR1 SGHTA, CDR2 FQGNSA. V was clipped by 1 base and J by 4 bases, with 10 bases between them. The CDR3 spans 14 residues. The CDR3 nucleotides read TGTGCCAGCAGCTTAGACTCCTGGAGCACTGAAGCTTTCTTT. Translated: CASSLDSWSTEAFF.

This chain connects TRBV6-5 to TRBJ2-7, with D perhaps TRBD2 (7 bases). From germline, CDR1 is MNHEY and CDR2 SVGAGI. Trimming took off 10 bases at V and 5 bases at J, with 21 bases between the two ends. The CDR3 has 14 residues. CDR3 region: CAIRSRGGPNEQYF. CDR3 coding DNA: TGTGCCATACGGTCGAGGGGGGGTCCCAACGAGCAGTACTTC.

The chain couples TRBV29-1 to TRBJ2-1; D is perhaps TRBD1 (5 bases). Deletions cut 2 bases from V and 7 bases from J, with 18 bases between. The CDR3 is made up of 15 amino acids. The germline V gene has CDR1 SQVTM and CDR2 ANQGSEA. This CDR3 reads CSVERQGDIRNEQFF. CDR3 sequence (DNA): TGCAGCGTTGAAAGGCAGGGCGATATAAGGAATGAGCAGTTCTTC.

The CDR3: CAISESPSGLYEQYF. The CDR3 coding sequence is TGTGCCATCAGTGAGTCTCCTAGCGGCCTCTACGAGCAGTACTTC. V is TRBV10-3 and J is TRBJ2-7, with 7 bases fitting TRBD2. V shed 0 bases and J 3 bases; nucleotides not matched to a gene: 5. Germline values: CDR1 ENHRY, CDR2 SYGVKD. The CDR3 spans 15 residues.

This sequence joins TRBV11-3 and TRBJ2-7; D possibly corresponds to TRBD2 (5 bases). The CDR3 consists of 12 residues. Trimming stripped 2 bases from V and 10 bases from J, with 12 bases between. Germline CDR1 SGHNT, CDR2 YENEEA. The CDR3 bases are TGTGCCAGCAGCTTACCAAGCGGAGTTCAGTACTTC. Translating it yields CASSLPSGVQYF.

V usage is TRBV19 and J usage is TRBJ2-3; tentatively, D is TRBD1 (7 bases). Between the trimmed V and J ends, which lost 5 bases and 4 bases, there was a span of 13 bases. The CDR3 sequence is 14 residues long. CDR1 and CDR2 (germline): LNHDA, SQIVND (reference sequence). CDR3 region: CASSFRGASDTQYF. The CDR3 bases are TGTGCCAGTAGTTTCAGGGGGGCCTCAGATACGCAGTATTTT.

V usage is TRBV5-4 and J usage is TRBJ2-7; D may be TRBD1 (6 bases). Germline V gene data show CDR1 as SGHNT and CDR2 as YYREEE (reference sequence). Trimming shortened V by 0 bases and J by 4 bases, and 11 bases separated the two germline ends. The CDR3 sequence is 14 residues long. The CDR3 DNA follows: TGTGCCAGCAGCTTGGGACAGGAAAGGTACGAGCAGTACTTC. Encoded protein: CASSLGQERYEQYF.

The chain recombines TRBV5-4 with TRBJ2-1, with 8 bases lining up with TRBD2. Germline V gene lookup returns CDR1 SGHNT and CDR2 YYREEE (reference sequence). The CDR3 spans 15 residues. V dropped 2 bases and J dropped 4; count of bases not matched to a gene: 5. In DNA, the CDR3 is TGTGCCAGCAGCTTATATAGCGGGACGTACAATGAGCAGTTCTTC. Translating gives CASSLYSGTYNEQFF.

V gene TRBV7-9 combines with J gene TRBJ2-5, with a possible D match to TRBD2 (7 bases). The CDR3 runs to 18 residues. CDR1 and CDR2 from the germline V gene are SEHNR and FQNEAQ (reference sequence). V was clipped by 5 bases and J by 3 bases, with 25 bases between them. CDR3 amino acids: CASSPQGSRDYQEETQYF. For the CDR3, the DNA is TGTGCCAGCAGCCCCCAGGGGTCCCGGGACTACCAAGAAGAGACCCAGTACTTC. Using reference TRBV7-9 and TRBJ2-5 for the parts outside the CDR3, the full variable domain is DTGVSQNPRHKITKRGQNVTFRCDPISEHNRLYWYRQTLGQGPEFLTYFQNEAQLEKSRLLSDRFSAERPKGSFSTLEIQRTEQGDSAMYLCASSPQGSRDYQEETQYFGPGTRLLVL.

This clone was recorded a few times. This chain joins TRBV7-2 and TRBJ1-2; TRBD1 might be the D (6 bases). The germline CDR1 and CDR2 sequences are SGHTA and FQGNSA. With 5 bases removed from V and 8 bases from J, the gap between germline ends came to 12 bases. The CDR3 is 12 residues long. The CDR3 loop is CASSPRTDGYTF. DNA of the CDR3: TGTGCCAGCAGCCCCAGGACAGACGGCTACACCTTC. The entire variable domain, with the rest obtained from reference TRBV7-2 and TRBJ1-2, is as follows: GAGVSQSPSNKVTEKGKDVELRCDPISGHTALYWYRQSLGQGLEFLIYFQGNSAPDKSGLPSDRFSAERTGGSVSTLTIQRTQQEDSAVYLCASSPRTDGYTFGSGTRLTVV.

The V call is TRBV7-8, the J call TRBJ1-3, with D possibly matching TRBD1 (6 bases). Germline CDR1 and CDR2: SGHVS and FQNEAQ. This CDR3 comprises 18 residues. The germline V and J ends were trimmed by 1 base and 0 bases, with 16 bases remaining between them. CDR3 protein: CASSLVGSGTNSGNTIYF. The CDR3 DNA sequence: TGTGCCAGCAGCTTAGTGGGTTCAGGGACAAACTCTGGAAACACCATATATTTT.

The CDR3, as DNA: TGCGCCAGCAGCTCGCAGGGGGCGCGTAGAAACATTCAGTACTTC. Translating it yields CASSSQGARRNIQYF. The J gene is TRBJ2-4, the V gene TRBV5-1, with 8 bases aligning to TRBD1. Per germline, CDR1 SGHRS and CDR2 YFSETQ. The ends lost 3 bases at V and 6 bases at J; junction bases unmatched: 8. The CDR3 has 15 amino acids. The full variable domain, completed using reference TRBV5-1 and TRBJ2-4, is KAGVTQTPRYLIKTRGQQVTLSCSPISGHRSVSWYQQTPGQGLQFLFEYFSETQRNKGNFPGRFSGRQFSNSRSEMNVSTLELGDSALYLCASSSQGARRNIQYFGAGTRLSVL.

This clone appeared a single time. The chain recombines TRBV6-5 with TRBJ1-6, with D tentatively TRBD1 (5 bases). Germline V lookup: CDR1 MNHEY, CDR2 SVGAGI. The CDR3 has 14 residues. V was trimmed by 5 bases and J by 8 bases, leaving 13 bases between them. The CDR3 nucleotides are TGTGCCAGCAGTGCGGGAGGGGTTTATTCACCCCTCCACTTT. Its protein is CASSAGGVYSPLHF.

The V gene is TRBV4-2, the J gene TRBJ2-7, with 10 bases that match TRBD1. Per the germline V gene, CDR1 is LGHNA and CDR2 is YNFKEQ. The CDR3 contains 14 residues. V was pared by 1 base and J by 6 bases, with 3 bases of the junction left unmatched. As DNA, the CDR3 is TGTGCCAGCAGCCAAGCCAGGACAGGGGGCGAGCAGTACTTC. It yields the protein CASSQARTGGEQYF.

This clone was recorded once. The chain couples TRBV5-1 to TRBJ2-1; 9 nucleotides line up with TRBD1. Germline V lookup: CDR1 SGHRS, CDR2 YFSETQ. Unmatched junction bases numbered 4, after V lost 1 base and J lost 5 bases. The CDR3 has 15 residues. CDR3 loop: CASSLLGQGNNEQFF. DNA for the CDR3: TGCGCCAGCAGCTTGCTGGGACAGGGAAACAATGAGCAGTTCTTC.

The CDR3 spells CASSLGPADVDRGNEQFF. CDR3 DNA: TGTGCCAGCAGCTTAGGGCCTGCTGATGTGGACAGGGGCAATGAGCAGTTCTTC. This chain uses TRBV7-6 with TRBJ2-1, with 9 positions matching TRBD1. This CDR3 spans 18 amino acids. The germline CDR1 and CDR2 sequences are SGHVS and FNYEAQ. Trimming at V came to 1 base and at J to 6 bases, leaving 13 bases not matched to a gene.

The rearrangement links TRBV7-8 to TRBJ1-6; the D gene is possibly TRBD1 (5 bases). V was clipped by 11 bases and J by 6 bases, with 14 bases between them. The CDR3 spans 13 residues. The germline V gene has CDR1 SGHVS and CDR2 FQNEAQ. The CDR3 nucleotides read TGTGCCGGCTCTAGGGGTCCTAATTCACCCCTCCACTTT. Its translation is CAGSRGPNSPLHF.